This T cell receptor beta chain was obtained from a study of blood T cell repertoires in COVID-19. Turning to the study itself: Italy, Spain and the United States were the sources of the convalescent and acute COVID-19 samples. In each case, the material was cDNA or gDNA derived from T cells, B-cell-depleted T cells, or PBMCs.

TCRdb's copy holds only in-frame clones and misses some; the assay was immunoSEQ multiplex PCR. The sample contains around 250,000 clones, around 85% of which appear only once. The length of the CDR3 is 16 residues. Germline V gene lookup returns CDR1 SGHTA and CDR2 FQGNSA. V lost 4 bases to trimming and J lost 5 bases; unmatched junction nucleotides: 13. The sequencing sample was made of PBMCs or T cells enriched from blood (not recorded which). The genes are TRBV7-2 and TRBJ2-7; 8 bases agree with TRBD2. The source of this sequence is a woman between 45 and 60 years old who had recovered from COVID-19. The CDR3 coding sequence is TGTGCCAGCAGCTCGAACAGCGGGAGCCCCCCCCACGAGCAGTACTTC. As protein: CASSSNSGSPPHEQYF.